The 17 T cell receptor beta chains below all came from one sample that was sequenced in a study of cytomegalovirus exposure and HLA in healthy donors. Sequencing was performed with immunoSEQ multiplex PCR; in TCRdb, only in-frame clones are kept and a portion is missing. This repertoire shows about 73,000 clones, 95% found once; its top ten account for 3% to 4%. The material sequenced was PBMCs. The receptors here all came from a man younger than 30 in good health and CMV-seronegative.

The CDR3 loop reads CASRRNSLNTEAFF. In DNA form, the CDR3 reads TGTGCCAGTAGACGAAACAGCTTGAACACTGAAGCTTTCTTT. The chain links TRBV19 to TRBJ1-1; D gene ambiguous. Germline V gives CDR1 LNHDA, CDR2 SQIVND (reference sequence). The CDR3 totals 14 residues. The V end lost 6 bases, the J end lost 0 bases, and 11 bases lay between the germline ends.

The rearrangement links TRBV5-4 to TRBJ2-3, with a tentative D call TRBD2 (6 bases). Germline V gene sequence: CDR1 SGHNT, CDR2 YYREEE (reference sequence). The CDR3 contains 15 residues. V lost 3 bases and J 0 bases, leaving 11 bases between the germline ends. The CDR3 loop reads CASSSGTASTDTQYF. CDR3 in DNA: TGTGCCAGCAGCTCTGGGACTGCAAGCACAGATACGCAGTATTTT.

The J gene is TRBJ2-1, the V gene TRBV7-9; a possible D gene is TRBD1 (6 bases). Germline CDR1 is SEHNR and CDR2 is FQNEAQ (reference sequence). V was pared by 5 bases and J by 4 bases, with 12 bases between. The CDR3 contains 14 residues. CDR3 coding DNA: TGTGCCAGCAGCCCCTCAGACAGGTACAATGAGCAGTTCTTC. This sequence encodes CASSPSDRYNEQFF.

V and J are TRBV11-3 and TRBJ1-1; the D gene is possibly TRBD1 (5 bases). CDR1 and CDR2 (germline): SGHNT, YENEEA. V gave up 5 bases and J gave up 0 bases, with 10 bases separating them. The CDR3 contains 14 residues. In nucleotides, the CDR3 is TGTGCCAGCAGCCAAGGGGAAGTGAACACTGAAGCTTTCTTT. Encoded protein: CASSQGEVNTEAFF.

The chain combines TRBV2 with TRBJ1-2; TRBD1 agrees at 10 bases. CDR3 length: 16 residues. J was trimmed by 0 bases and V by 4 bases; bases with no gene match: 5. Looked up from germline, CDR1 is SNHLY and CDR2 is FYNNEI. The CDR3 spells CASSAGTGVPNYGYTF. The CDR3 bases are TGTGCCAGCAGTGCCGGGACAGGGGTTCCTAACTATGGCTACACCTTC.

The CDR3 sequence is CASSAGGAGETQYF. In DNA form, the CDR3 reads TGTGCCAGCAGTGCCGGGGGGGCAGGGGAGACCCAGTACTTC. V usage is TRBV2 and J usage is TRBJ2-5, with TRBD2 matching over 8 bases. Germline lookup yields CDR1 SNHLY and CDR2 FYNNEI. J was trimmed by 5 bases and V by 4 bases; bases with no gene match: 6. This CDR3 has 14 residues.

The rearrangement uses TRBV6-6 and TRBJ2-7; 9 bases map to TRBD1. V lost 6 bases and J lost 5; bases outside the gene matches: 8. The CDR3 sequence is 14 residues long. CDR1 MNHNY and CDR2 SVGAGI come from the germline V gene (reference sequence). The CDR3 reads CASSDVDRGHEQYF. Here the CDR3 DNA reads TGTGCCAGCAGCGACGTGGACAGGGGCCACGAGCAGTACTTC.

The V call is TRBV30, the J call TRBJ1-2; 10 bases fit TRBD1. CDR3 size: 15 residues. Trimming cost V 2 bases and J 6 bases; bases outside gene matches: 9. Germline CDR1 is GTSNPN and CDR2 is SVGIG (reference sequence). Written as DNA, the CDR3 is TGTGCCTGGAGTATCCCGGGACAGGGGATGGATGGCTACACCTTC. It yields the protein CAWSIPGQGMDGYTF.

The CDR3 loop is CASSEGQAFNGYTF. The DNA of the CDR3 is TGTGCCAGCAGTGAAGGACAGGCCTTCAATGGCTACACCTTC. This chain uses TRBV2 with TRBJ1-2, with D possibly being TRBD1 (6 bases). Trimming left V 1 base short and J 6 bases short, with 12 bases between. Germline CDR1 reads SNHLY; CDR2 reads FYNNEI. The CDR3 has 14 amino acids.

V gene TRBV23-1 combines with J gene TRBJ2-2; D unclear. TRBV23-1 is identified as an open reading frame with a role that is uncertain. The CDR3 contains 10 residues. V lost 11 bases, J lost 5 bases, and 6 bases lay in between. In nucleotides, the CDR3 is TGCGCCCGGGTTACCGGGGAGCTGTTTTTT. This codes for CARVTGELFF.

This clone came up once. The chain is built from TRBV28 and TRBJ1-1; possible D gene TRBD1, 6 bases. CDR3 length: 15 amino acids. V dropped 5 bases and J dropped 5 bases, with 18 bases sitting between them. Germline V gives CDR1 MDHEN, CDR2 SYDVKM. CDR3 in DNA: TGTGCCAGCAGTCTCAGCCTACAGGGTGGGACTGAAGCTTTCTTT. This sequence encodes CASSLSLQGGTEAFF. Based on the CDR3 plus reference TRBV28 and TRBJ1-1, the full variable domain is DVKVTQSSRYLVKRTGEKVFLECVQDMDHENMFWYRQDPGLGLRLIYFSYDVKMKEKGDIPEGYSVSREKKERFSLILESASTNQTSMYLCASSLSLQGGTEAFFGQGTRLTVV.

In this sample, this clone turned up once. The chain couples TRBV9 to TRBJ1-2, with TRBD1 as a possible D gene (5 bases). The CDR3 has 13 residues. With 1 base removed from V and 8 bases from J, the gap between germline ends came to 12 bases. CDR1 is SGDLS and CDR2 is YYNGEE in the germline V gene. CDR3 loop: CASSVSGVWGYTF. The CDR3 DNA follows: TGTGCCAGCAGCGTATCGGGGGTGTGGGGCTACACCTTC.

The chain recombines TRBV28 with TRBJ2-1, with D possibly matching TRBD1 (5 bases). CDR3 length: 15 residues. Trimming removed 4 bases at V and 5 bases at J, with 15 bases between. Germline V lookup: CDR1 MDHEN, CDR2 SYDVKM. The CDR3 sequence: CASSSRRQINNEQFF. The CDR3 nucleotides read TGTGCCAGCAGTTCCCGCCGACAGATCAACAATGAGCAGTTCTTC.

This chain uses TRBV6-5 with TRBJ1-1; D is uncertain. V was clipped by 2 bases and J by 6 bases, with 16 bases between them. Germline V gene lookup returns CDR1 MNHEY and CDR2 SVGAGI. The CDR3 runs to 15 residues. The chain's CDR3 is CASSYGGVLNPEAFF. As DNA, the CDR3 is TGTGCCAGCAGTTACGGCGGGGTCCTAAATCCTGAAGCTTTCTTT.

This clone showed up just once. The V gene is TRBV18, the J gene TRBJ1-2, with no clear D. CDR3 length: 14 residues. Germline CDR1 reads KGHSH; CDR2 reads LQKENI. V was clipped by 0 bases and J by 0 bases, with 5 bases between them. The CDR3 here is CASSPPTSNYGYTF. The CDR3 bases are TGTGCCAGCTCACCACCGACATCTAACTATGGCTACACCTTC.

The chain couples TRBV5-1 to TRBJ1-6, with TRBD1 as a possible D gene (5 bases). There are 14 residues in the CDR3. Trimming removed 2 bases at V and 10 bases at J, with 13 bases between. Per germline, CDR1 SGHRS and CDR2 YFSETQ. The CDR3 DNA sequence: TGCGCCAGCAGCTTCGGCGACAGTAACTCACCCCTCCACTTT. Residues: CASSFGDSNSPLHF.

The rearrangement joins TRBV30 to TRBJ2-5; D is unclear. This CDR3 is built from 12 residues. Germline V lookup: CDR1 GTSNPN, CDR2 SVGIG (reference sequence). V gave up 2 bases and J gave up 3 bases, with 7 bases separating them. The CDR3 region is CAWSREKETQYF. Written as DNA, the CDR3 is TGTGCCTGGAGTCGAGAGAAAGAGACCCAGTACTTC.